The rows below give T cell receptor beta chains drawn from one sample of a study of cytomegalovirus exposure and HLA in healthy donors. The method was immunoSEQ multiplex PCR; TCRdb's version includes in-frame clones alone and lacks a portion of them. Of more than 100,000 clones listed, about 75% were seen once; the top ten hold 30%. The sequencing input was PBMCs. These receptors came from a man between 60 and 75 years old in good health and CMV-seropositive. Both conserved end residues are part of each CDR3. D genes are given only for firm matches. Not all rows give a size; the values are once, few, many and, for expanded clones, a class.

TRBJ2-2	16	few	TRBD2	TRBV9	TGTGCCAGCAGCACCGGACTAGCGGGAGGGGGTGGGGAGCTGTTTTTT	CASSTGLAGGGGELFF
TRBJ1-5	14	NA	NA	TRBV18	TGTGCCAGCTCACCACTGGGCTACAATCAGCCCCAGCATTTT	CASSPLGYNQPQHF
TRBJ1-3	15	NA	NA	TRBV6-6	TGTGCCAGCGGACCCGCGACAGCCTCTGGAAACACCATATATTTT	CASGPATASGNTIYF
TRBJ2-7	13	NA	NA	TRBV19	TGTGCCAGTAGTATCCGGGAAGACTACGAGCAGTACTTC	CASSIREDYEQYF
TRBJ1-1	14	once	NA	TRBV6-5	TGTGCCAGCAGGATCCCAGGGGCGAACACTGAAGCTTTCTTT	CASRIPGANTEAFF
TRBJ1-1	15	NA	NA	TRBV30	TGTGCCTGGAGTGTACTTCGAGGGAGGGACCCTGAAGCTTTCTTT	CAWSVLRGRDPEAFF
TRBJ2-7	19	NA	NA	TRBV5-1	TGCGCCAGCAGCTTGGAAGGGGGTGGCGTAGCGCCCTACTCCTACGAGCAGTACTTC	CASSLEGGGVAPYSYEQYF
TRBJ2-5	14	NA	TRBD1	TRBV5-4	TGTGCCAGCAGCATACAGGGGGCAGTGGAGACCCAGTACTTC	CASSIQGAVETQYF
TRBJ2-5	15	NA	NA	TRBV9	TGTGCCAGCAGCGTAGCTGGAACCAGGGGAGAGACCCAGTACTTC	CASSVAGTRGETQYF
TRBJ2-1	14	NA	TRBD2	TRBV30	TGTGCCTGGGAGCCGGGACTAACGTACAATGAGCAGTTCTTC	CAWEPGLTYNEQFF
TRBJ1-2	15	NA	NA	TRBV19	TGTGCCAGTAGTATCCGGGACACTCTTAACTATGGCTACACCTTC	CASSIRDTLNYGYTF
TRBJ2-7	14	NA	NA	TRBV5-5	TGTGCCAGCAGCCCGGAGGCGCTACGCTACGAGCAGTACTTC	CASSPEALRYEQYF
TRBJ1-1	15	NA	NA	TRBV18	TGTGCCAGCTCAGCATCCGACATTCCGAACACTGAAGCTTTCTTT	CASSASDIPNTEAFF
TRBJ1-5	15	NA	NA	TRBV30	TGTGCCTGGAGTGTAGAGGAATATAGCAATCAGCCCCAGCATTTT	CAWSVEEYSNQPQHF
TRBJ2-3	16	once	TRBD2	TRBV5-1	TGCGCCAGCAGAACCGGGACTAGCTTTATCACAGATACGCAGTATTTT	CASRTGTSFITDTQYF
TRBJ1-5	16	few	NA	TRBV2	TGTGCCAGCAGGGACGGACTCCTGGGAGGCAATCAGCCCCAGCATTTT	CASRDGLLGGNQPQHF
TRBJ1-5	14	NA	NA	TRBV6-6	TGTGCCAGCAGCCTCAGACAGTACAATCAGCCCCAGCATTTT	CASSLRQYNQPQHF
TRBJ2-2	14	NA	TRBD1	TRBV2	TGTGCCAGGGCCGGGACAGCGAACACCGGGGAGCTGTTTTTT	CARAGTANTGELFF
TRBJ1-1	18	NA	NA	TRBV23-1	TGCGCCAGCAGTCAATCGGCCCCCCTCGGGGTGATGAACACTGAAGCTTTCTTT	CASSQSAPLGVMNTEAFF
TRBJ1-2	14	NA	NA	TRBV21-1	TGTGCCAGCAGCAAAGCGACACGTACTTGTGGCTACACCTTC	CASSKATRTCGYTF
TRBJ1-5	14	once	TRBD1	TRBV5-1	TGCGCCAGCAGCTTGGGGGGACAGAGGCAGCCCCAGCATTTT	CASSLGGQRQPQHF
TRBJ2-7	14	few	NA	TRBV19	TGTGCCAGTAGTATGCGAAACACAGCCTACGAGCAGTACTTC	CASSMRNTAYEQYF
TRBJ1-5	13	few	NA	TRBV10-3	TGTGCCATCAGCAGGGATGTGGCTCAGCCCCAGCATTTT	CAISRDVAQPQHF
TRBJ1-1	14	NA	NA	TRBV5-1	TGCGCCAGCAGCCGTACAGGGTGGTCCACTGAAGCTTTCTTT	CASSRTGWSTEAFF
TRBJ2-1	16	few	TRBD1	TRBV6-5	TGTGCCAGCAGTTACTCGATTCCGACAGGGTACAATGAGCAGTTCTTC	CASSYSIPTGYNEQFF
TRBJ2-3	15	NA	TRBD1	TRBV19	TGTGCCAGTAGTCCGGGGACAGCTAGCACAGATACGCAGTATTTT	CASSPGTASTDTQYF
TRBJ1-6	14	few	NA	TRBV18	TGTGCCAGCTCACCGACAGGTGGAGGTTCACCCCTCCACTTT	CASSPTGGGSPLHF
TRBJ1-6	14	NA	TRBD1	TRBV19	TGTGCCAGTAGGGTCGACAGGGATAATTCACCCCTCCACTTT	CASRVDRDNSPLHF
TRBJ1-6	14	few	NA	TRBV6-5	TGTGCCAGCAGTGCGGGTATCGAGAATTCACCCCTCCACTTT	CASSAGIENSPLHF
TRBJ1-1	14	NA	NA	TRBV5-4	TGTGCCAGCAGCTCCAACAGAAAAACTACTGAAGCTTTCTTT	CASSSNRKTTEAFF
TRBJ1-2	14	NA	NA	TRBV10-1	TGCGCCAGCAGCCCGAGGGACTCTCCGCGGGGCTACACCTTC	CASSPRDSPRGYTF
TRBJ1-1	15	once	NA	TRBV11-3	TGTGCCAGCAGCACCGCGGCGGGGGCGAACACTGAAGCTTTCTTT	CASSTAAGANTEAFF
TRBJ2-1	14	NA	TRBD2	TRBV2	TGTGCCATAAGGAGGACTAGCGGGAAAAATGAGCAGTTCTTC	CAIRRTSGKNEQFF
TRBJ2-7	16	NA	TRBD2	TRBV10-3	TGTGCCATCAGTGAGTCGGGAGGGAGCGGAACCTACGAGCAGTACTTC	CAISESGGSGTYEQYF
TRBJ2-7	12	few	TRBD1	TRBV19	TGTGCCCCACCGGGACAGGGGACCGAGCAGTACTTC	CAPPGQGTEQYF
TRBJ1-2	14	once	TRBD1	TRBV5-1	TGCGCCAGCAGCTTCGGTGACAGGGAGCATGGCTACACCTTC	CASSFGDREHGYTF
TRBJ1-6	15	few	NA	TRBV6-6	TGTGCCAGCTGGGAGGTTGGGCAGAGGAATTCACCCCTCCACTTT	CASWEVGQRNSPLHF
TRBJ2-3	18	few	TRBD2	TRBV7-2	TGTGCCAGCAGCTTACCTGCAATAGCGGGAGATATCTCCGGTACGCAGTATTTT	CASSLPAIAGDISGTQYF
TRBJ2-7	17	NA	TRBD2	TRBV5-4	TGTGCCAGCAGCTTGGATGTCGGACTAGCGGGGGGGCGAGAGCAGTACTTC	CASSLDVGLAGGREQYF
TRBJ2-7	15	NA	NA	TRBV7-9	TGTGCCAGCAGTCCTCGAGGGAGTGAGCCCTACGAGCAGTACTTC	CASSPRGSEPYEQYF
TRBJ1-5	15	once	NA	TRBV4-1	TGCGCCAGCAGCCAAGCAACAGGGAATCATCAGCCCCAGCATTTT	CASSQATGNHQPQHF
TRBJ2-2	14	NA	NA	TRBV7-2	TGTGCCAGCAGCCAGACAGTTAACACCGGGGAGCTGTTTTTT	CASSQTVNTGELFF
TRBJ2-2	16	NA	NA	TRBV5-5	TGTGCCAGCAGCTTGGAAGGGGACAAGAACACCGGGGAGCTGTTTTTT	CASSLEGDKNTGELFF
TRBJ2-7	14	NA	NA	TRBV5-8	TGTGCCAGCAGCCCGGGACACCTCTCCTACGAGCAGTACTTC	CASSPGHLSYEQYF
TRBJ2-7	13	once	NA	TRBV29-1	TGCAGCGTCGAGACAGGGACTTCCTACGAGCAGTACTTC	CSVETGTSYEQYF
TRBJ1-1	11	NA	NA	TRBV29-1	TGCAGCGTGCTGGGTGGGGGCTCAGCTTTCTTT	CSVLGGGSAFF
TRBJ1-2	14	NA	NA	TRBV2	TGTGCCAGCAGTCAGGACAGCCGGGCGGGTGGCTACACCTTC	CASSQDSRAGGYTF
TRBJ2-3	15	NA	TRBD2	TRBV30	TGTGCCTGGAGTTTAGCGGGGGGGATCACAGATACGCAGTATTTT	CAWSLAGGITDTQYF
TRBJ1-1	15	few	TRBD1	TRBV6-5	TGTGCCAGCAGTTACTCAGGGGGCGCGGGAACTGAAGCTTTCTTT	CASSYSGGAGTEAFF
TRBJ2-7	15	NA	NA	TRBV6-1	TGTGCCAGCAGTGAATGGGGCCAATCTCTCTACGAGCAGTACTTC	CASSEWGQSLYEQYF
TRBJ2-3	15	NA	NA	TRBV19	TGTGCCAGTAGTATGAGAGGGCGAGACACAGATACGCAGTATTTT	CASSMRGRDTDTQYF
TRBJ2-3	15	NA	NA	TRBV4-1	TGCGCCAGCAGCCAGGAGCCACCAAGCACAGATACGCAGTATTTT	CASSQEPPSTDTQYF
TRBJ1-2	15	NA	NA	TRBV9	TGTGCCAGCAGCGTAGCTACGTCGACTAACTATGGCTACACCTTC	CASSVATSTNYGYTF
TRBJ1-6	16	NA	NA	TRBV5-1	TGCGCCAGCAGCTTGGGTTCAGGCACCAATAATTCACCCCTCCACTTT	CASSLGSGTNNSPLHF
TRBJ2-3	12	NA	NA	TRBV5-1	TGCGCCAGCAAGCCGGGGACAGATACGCAGTATTTT	CASKPGTDTQYF